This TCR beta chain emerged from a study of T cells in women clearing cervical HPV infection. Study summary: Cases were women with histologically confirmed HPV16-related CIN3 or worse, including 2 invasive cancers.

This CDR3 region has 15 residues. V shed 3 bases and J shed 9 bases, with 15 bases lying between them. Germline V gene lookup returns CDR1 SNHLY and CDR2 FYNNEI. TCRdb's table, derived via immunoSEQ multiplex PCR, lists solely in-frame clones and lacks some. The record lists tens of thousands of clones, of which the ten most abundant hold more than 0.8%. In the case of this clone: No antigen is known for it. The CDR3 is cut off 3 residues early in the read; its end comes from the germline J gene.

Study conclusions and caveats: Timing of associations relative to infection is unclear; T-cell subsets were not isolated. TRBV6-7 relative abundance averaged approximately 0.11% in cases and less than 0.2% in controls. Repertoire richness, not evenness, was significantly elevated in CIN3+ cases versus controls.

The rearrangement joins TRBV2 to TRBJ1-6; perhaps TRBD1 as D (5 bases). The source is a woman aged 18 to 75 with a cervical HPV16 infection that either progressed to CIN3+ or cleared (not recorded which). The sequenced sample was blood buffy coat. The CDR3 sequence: CASSDQGRLGSPLHF. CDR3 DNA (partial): TGTGCCAGCAGTGACCAGGGTCGCTTGGGTTCACCC. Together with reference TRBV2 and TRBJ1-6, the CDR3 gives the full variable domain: EPEVTQTPSHQVTQMGQEVILRCVPISNHLYFYWYRQILGQKVEFLVSFYNNEISEKSEIFDDQFSVERPDGSNFTLKIRSTKLEDSAMYFCASSDQGRLGSPLHFGNGTRLTVT.